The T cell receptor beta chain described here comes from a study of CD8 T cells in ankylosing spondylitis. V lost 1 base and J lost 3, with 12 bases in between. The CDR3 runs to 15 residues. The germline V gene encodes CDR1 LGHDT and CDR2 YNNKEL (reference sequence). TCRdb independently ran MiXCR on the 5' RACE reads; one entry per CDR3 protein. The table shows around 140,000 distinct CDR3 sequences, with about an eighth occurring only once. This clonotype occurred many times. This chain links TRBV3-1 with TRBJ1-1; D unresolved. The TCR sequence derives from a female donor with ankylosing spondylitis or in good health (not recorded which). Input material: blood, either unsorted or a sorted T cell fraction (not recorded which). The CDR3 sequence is CASSQGFPWDTEAFF. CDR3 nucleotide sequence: TGTGCCAGCAGCCAAGGGTTCCCCTGGGACACTGAAGCTTTCTTT. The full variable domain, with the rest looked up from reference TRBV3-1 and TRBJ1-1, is DTAVSQTPKYLVTQMGNDKSIKCEQNLGHDTMYWYKQDSKKFLKIMFSYNNKELIINETVPNRFSPKSPDKAHLNLHINSLELGDSAVYFCASSQGFPWDTEAFFGQGTRLTVV.